These T cell receptor beta chains were read from a single sample in a study of cytomegalovirus exposure and HLA in healthy donors. Only in-frame clones appear in the TCRdb table, and some are missing; sequencing was by immunoSEQ multiplex PCR. The sample has around 78,000 clones; around 70% are singletons. Sequenced material: PBMCs. Every receptor here comes from a woman in her forties in good health and CMV-seropositive. The CDR3 runs from the conserved cysteine through the conserved F or W. Fields, in order: V gene, clone size, D gene, J gene, CDR3 DNA, CDR3 protein. D genes are given only for firm matches. Size tells how often a clone was seen (once, few, many) or the class of an expanded clone, and some rows leave it out.

TRBV6-5	few	.	TRBJ1-5	TGTGCCAGCAGTTACTCTAGGGGTCAGCCCCAGCATTTT	CASSYSRGQPQHF
TRBV5-1	.	.	TRBJ2-2	TGCGCCAGCAGCTTGGACCGGGGTACCGGGGAGCTGTTTTTT	CASSLDRGTGELFF
TRBV7-2	.	.	TRBJ2-5	TGTGCCAGCAGCCCCGGAGGAGGTCAGGGGCTACAAGAGACCCAGTACTTC	CASSPGGGQGLQETQYF
TRBV6-1	.	.	TRBJ2-6	TGTGCCAGCAGTGAGCGGCAGTCTGGGGCCAACGTCCTGACTTTC	CASSERQSGANVLTF
TRBV6-5	medium-sized	.	TRBJ1-2	TGTGCCAGCAGCATGGCAGACTCCTATGGCTACACCTTC	CASSMADSYGYTF
TRBV6-5	once	TRBD2	TRBJ2-3	TGTGCCAGCAGGAAGCGGGGGGTGGATACGCAGTATTTT	CASRKRGVDTQYF
TRBV5-6	.	.	TRBJ1-1	TGTGCCAGCAGCTTGGCCCCTACTGAAGCTTTCTTT	CASSLAPTEAFF
TRBV28	.	.	TRBJ2-7	TGTGCCAGCAGTAAAGACAGCTCCTACGAGCAGTACTTC	CASSKDSSYEQYF
TRBV18	.	TRBD1	TRBJ1-1	TGTGCCAGCTCATCCTCACAGGGGGCCACTGAAGCTTTCTTT	CASSSSQGATEAFF
TRBV10-2	.	.	TRBJ1-1	TGCGCCAGCGGCCGAACTCAGGGATTCGACACTGAAGCTTTCTTT	CASGRTQGFDTEAFF
TRBV7-2	.	.	TRBJ1-2	TGTGCCAGCAGCCCCTCCAGGGTGGACTATGGCTACACCTTC	CASSPSRVDYGYTF
TRBV6-1	.	.	TRBJ2-1	TGTGCCAGCAGTGAAGGCGTGGGGGAGGTGTATGAGCAGTTCTTC	CASSEGVGEVYEQFF
TRBV7-9	.	.	TRBJ1-1	TGTTCCAGCAGCTCCCAGGGGATTGAAGCTTTCTTT	CSSSSQGIEAFF
TRBV15	.	.	TRBJ1-2	TGTGCCACCAGCCGTACTAAAGGAAACTATGGCTACACCTTC	CATSRTKGNYGYTF
TRBV2	.	.	TRBJ1-1	TGTGCCAGCACCGGGGAGGTCAACACTGAAGCTTTCTTT	CASTGEVNTEAFF
TRBV21-1	few	.	TRBJ2-2	TGTGCCAGCAGCTCGAGGAGGCAGGGGGAGGACACCGGGGAGCTGTTTTTT	CASSSRRQGEDTGELFF
TRBV6-6	.	.	TRBJ1-3	TGTGCCATCACGGGGGGCCCGCAGTGGGGAAACACCATATATTTT	CAITGGPQWGNTIYF
TRBV7-9	.	TRBD1	TRBJ1-4	TGTGCCAGCAGCTGGGACAGGGGAGGAGAAAAACTGTTTTTT	CASSWDRGGEKLFF
TRBV7-9	.	.	TRBJ2-4	TGTGCCAGCAGGGAGGCGGTTGGCAAAAACATTCAGTACTTC	CASREAVGKNIQYF
TRBV19	.	TRBD1	TRBJ1-4	TGTGCCAGTAGTACACAGGGGGCAGGTGAAAAACTGTTTTTT	CASSTQGAGEKLFF
TRBV6-5	.	.	TRBJ1-6	TGTGCCAGCAGTTACTCACAGGCGTTGGGCAATTCACCCCTCCACTTT	CASSYSQALGNSPLHF
TRBV6-1	.	.	TRBJ1-5	TGTGCCAGCAGTGAGTGGACAGCTAGCAATCAGCCCCAGCATTTT	CASSEWTASNQPQHF
TRBV7-9	.	.	TRBJ2-2	TGTGCCAGCAGCTTAAAACAGGGAGGGACCGGGGAGCTGTTTTTT	CASSLKQGGTGELFF
TRBV29-1	.	TRBD1	TRBJ1-2	TGCAGCGGGGGACAGGGTTTCGGCTACACCTTC	CSGGQGFGYTF
TRBV7-9	.	.	TRBJ1-1	TGTGCCAGCAGCCGCCTCGCCGCCTGGCAGTCGAACACTGAAGCTTTCTTT	CASSRLAAWQSNTEAFF
TRBV2	once	TRBD2	TRBJ2-5	TGTGCCAGCAGTCCACTCCGACTAGCGGGGGGGCCAGGCGGGGTCACAAAAGAGACCCAGTACTTC	CASSPLRLAGGPGGVTKETQYF
TRBV27	once	TRBD2	TRBJ2-1	TGTGCCAGCAGCCTCTCCGGGACTAGCGGGAGTTTCTACAATGAGCAGTTCTTC	CASSLSGTSGSFYNEQFF
TRBV7-9	.	TRBD2	TRBJ2-3	TGTGCCAGCAGCTTAAATCTAGCGGGAACTACGCAGTATTTT	CASSLNLAGTTQYF
TRBV19	once	.	TRBJ2-7	TGTGCCAGTAGCGCGGGGGCTAGTAGGCCTTACGAGCAGTACTTC	CASSAGASRPYEQYF
TRBV6-4	.	.	TRBJ2-3	TGTGCCAGCAGCGACGACCACGGGAGCACAGATACGCAGTATTTT	CASSDDHGSTDTQYF
TRBV6-6	.	TRBD2	TRBJ2-1	TGTGCCAGCAGTTACACTCGAGGCCAGCGGGGAAATGAGCAGTTCTTC	CASSYTRGQRGNEQFF
TRBV28	.	.	TRBJ2-7	TGTGCCAGCAGTACGTACCGACAGGCCAGAACGTCCTACGAGCAGTACTTC	CASSTYRQARTSYEQYF
TRBV6-5	.	TRBD1	TRBJ1-2	TGTGCCAGCAGTTTACACGTTGGGGACAGGAATGGCTACACCTTC	CASSLHVGDRNGYTF
TRBV6-5	.	.	TRBJ2-6	TGTGCCAGCAGTTCCTACTCTGGGGCCAACGTCCTGACTTTC	CASSSYSGANVLTF
TRBV5-1	once	.	TRBJ2-2	TGCGCCAGCAGCGTGGGACAGAACACCGGGGAGCTGTTTTTT	CASSVGQNTGELFF
TRBV27	.	.	TRBJ2-7	TGTGCCAGCAGTTTCCAACAGGCGTCGCGGGAGCAGTACTTC	CASSFQQASREQYF
TRBV28	.	.	TRBJ1-5	TGTGCCAGCAGTACTGCGGCTGGAAATAGCAATCAGCCCCAGCATTTT	CASSTAAGNSNQPQHF
TRBV18	once	TRBD2	TRBJ2-5	TGTGCCAGCTCACCACCGACTAGCGGGACGAGAACCCAGTACTTC	CASSPPTSGTRTQYF
TRBV5-6	.	.	TRBJ2-1	TGTGCCAGCAGCCTCCGGGACAACACTTACAATGAGCAGTTCTTC	CASSLRDNTYNEQFF
TRBV4-1	.	.	TRBJ2-7	TGCGCCAGCAGCCAAGATAGTTCGTACGAGCAGTACTTC	CASSQDSSYEQYF
TRBV29-1	.	TRBD1	TRBJ1-2	TGCAGCGTTCGGACAGGGGGCGATTATGGCTACACCTTC	CSVRTGGDYGYTF
TRBV18	.	.	TRBJ1-4	TGTGCCAGCTCACCACCGGGAGGCGATGAAAAACTGTTTTTT	CASSPPGGDEKLFF
TRBV5-1	.	.	TRBJ1-1	TGCGCCAGCAGCTTGATCCAGAACACTGAAGCTTTCTTT	CASSLIQNTEAFF
TRBV5-6	few	.	TRBJ1-3	TGTGCCAGCAGCTTGAGGGACATCTCTGGAAACACCATATATTTT	CASSLRDISGNTIYF
TRBV7-9	.	.	TRBJ2-1	TGTGCCAGCAGCGCCCCGGGGCCGCAGGGGGGCAATGAGCAGTTCTTC	CASSAPGPQGGNEQFF
TRBV9	few	TRBD1	TRBJ2-2	TGTGCCAGCAGCCAGACAGGGGATGGCGGGGAGCTGTTTTTT	CASSQTGDGGELFF
TRBV6-1	.	.	TRBJ1-3	TGTGCCAGCAGTGAAGCGCAGGGGCTCATCTTTGGAAACACCATATATTTT	CASSEAQGLIFGNTIYF
TRBV4-1	few	.	TRBJ2-1	TGCGCCAGCAGGAGGGGAGGGGGAATCTACAATGAGCAGTTCTTC	CASRRGGGIYNEQFF
TRBV7-6	.	.	TRBJ1-4	TGTGCCAGCAGCTTAAACCAGGGCAATAATGAAAAACTGTTTTTT	CASSLNQGNNEKLFF
TRBV11-2	once	TRBD2	TRBJ2-2	TGTGCCAGCAGATCCCTTAGACTAGCGGGGGTAGCGAACACCGGGGAGCTGTTTTTT	CASRSLRLAGVANTGELFF
TRBV29-1	.	.	TRBJ1-1	TGCAGCGCCACAAGACAGACGAACACTGAAGCTTTCTTT	CSATRQTNTEAFF
TRBV25-1	.	TRBD1	TRBJ1-2	TGTGCCAGCAGTGAATCGTGGAGGGGGCGATCTAACTATGGCTACACCTTC	CASSESWRGRSNYGYTF
TRBV28	few	.	TRBJ2-2	TGTGCCAGCAGTTTAGTAAACACCGGGGAGCTGTTTTTT	CASSLVNTGELFF
TRBV30	.	TRBD1	TRBJ1-4	TGTGCCTGGAGTACGCTACAGGGGGCGGAAAAACTGTTTTTT	CAWSTLQGAEKLFF
TRBV29-1	.	.	TRBJ2-7	TGCAGCGTTCGTAGGACTATAGACTACGAGCAGTACTTC	CSVRRTIDYEQYF